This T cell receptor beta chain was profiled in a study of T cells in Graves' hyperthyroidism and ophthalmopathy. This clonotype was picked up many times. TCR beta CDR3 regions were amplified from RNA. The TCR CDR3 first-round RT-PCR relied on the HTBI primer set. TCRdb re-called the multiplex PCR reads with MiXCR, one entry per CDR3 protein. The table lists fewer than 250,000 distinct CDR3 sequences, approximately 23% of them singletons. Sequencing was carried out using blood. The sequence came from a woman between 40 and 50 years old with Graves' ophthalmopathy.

The CDR3 loop is CASSIVAGGPYEQYF. The CDR3, as DNA: TGTGCCAGCAGCATAGTAGCGGGAGGGCCCTACGAGCAGTACTTC. The chain is built from TRBV7-9 and TRBJ2-7; 11 nucleotides align to TRBD2. Germline-derived CDR1 and CDR2 are SEHNR and FQNEAQ (reference sequence). CDR3 length: 15 residues. V lost 5 bases, J lost 2 bases, and 5 bases stayed unmatched.